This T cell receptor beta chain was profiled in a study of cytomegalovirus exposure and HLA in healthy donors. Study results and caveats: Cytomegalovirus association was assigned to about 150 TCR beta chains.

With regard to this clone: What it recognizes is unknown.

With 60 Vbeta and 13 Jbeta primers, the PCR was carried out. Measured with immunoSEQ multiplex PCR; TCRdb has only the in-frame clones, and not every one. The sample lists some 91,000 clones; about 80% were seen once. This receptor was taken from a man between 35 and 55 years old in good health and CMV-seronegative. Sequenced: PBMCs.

CDR3 nucleotide sequence: TGTGCCAGCAGCAATATTGTAAGGGAGGGGAGCAATGAGCAGTTCTTC. It translates to CASSNIVREGSNEQFF. The chain couples TRBV5-6 to TRBJ2-1; 7 bases fit TRBD2. Germline trimming cut 4 bases from V and 6 bases from J; bases unmatched to any gene: 13. This CDR3 has 16 amino acids. From germline, CDR1 is SGHDT and CDR2 YYEEEE.